In this sample, the clone carrying this TCR beta chain turned up a few times. This specimen belongs to a study of identical twins. In TCRdb, the 5' RACE reads were re-called with MiXCR into one record per CDR3 protein. The repertoire holds nearly 900,000 distinct CDR3 sequences, with around 12% as singletons. V was clipped by 1 base and J by 0 bases, with 15 bases between them. Germline assignment: CDR1 MGHDK and CDR2 SYGVNS. The CDR3 runs to 17 residues. The same data also went into a second study, on yellow fever vaccine responses in identical twins.

This sequence joins TRBV25-1 and TRBJ1-2; perhaps TRBD1 as D (5 bases). Sequencing was performed on PBMCs. This receptor was obtained from a woman aged 18-29 years in good health. DNA for the CDR3: TGTGCCAGCAGTGAATCGATCCAGGGTGGGACTAACTATGGCTACACCTTC. Translation gives CASSESIQGGTNYGYTF.